This is a list of T cell receptor beta chains from one sample in a study of Ad26.COV2.S vaccination and SARS-CoV-2 variants. Some clones are missing from TCRdb's copy, which holds only in-frame ones; the method was immunoSEQ multiplex PCR. This sample has about 480,000 clones, with roughly nine tenths found just once. Sequenced material: peripheral blood, taken in a trial of Ad26.COV2.S vaccine versus placebo. These receptors originate from a person between 18 and 65 years old who received the Ad26.COV2.S COVID-19 vaccine or a placebo. Both conserved end residues are part of each CDR3. D genes are given only for firm matches. Clone size appears in some rows only: once, few, many, or a class for an expanded clone.

TGTGCCAGCAGTGAAGCGCTGGGGTGGAACTATGGCTACACCTTC,CASSEALGWNYGYTF,TRBV2,.,.,TRBJ1-2
TGTGCCAGCAGGGCGGGACTAGCGCATGAGCAGTTCTTC,CASRAGLAHEQFF,TRBV6-5,TRBD2,.,TRBJ2-1
TGTGCCTGGACCATGGGAGGCGCCTACAATGAGCAGTTCTTC,CAWTMGGAYNEQFF,TRBV30,.,once,TRBJ2-1
TGCGCCAGCAGCGTAAGGGACGCCTACACCGGGGAGCTGTTTTTT,CASSVRDAYTGELFF,TRBV5-1,.,.,TRBJ2-2
TGTGCCAGTAGTATCCTTACAGGGGAGGGAGCTTTCTTT,CASSILTGEGAFF,TRBV19,TRBD1,.,TRBJ1-1
TGTGCCTGGGGTTCCCGTACTAGCGGGAGTTATCATGAGCAGTTCTTC,CAWGSRTSGSYHEQFF,TRBV30,TRBD2,.,TRBJ2-1
TGTGCCACCAGCAGAGATTTGATGAACACTGAAGCTTTCTTT,CATSRDLMNTEAFF,TRBV15,.,.,TRBJ1-1
TGTGCCAGCAGCACGACAGGTGGCTATGGCTACACCTTC,CASSTTGGYGYTF,TRBV25-1,.,.,TRBJ1-2
TGTGCCAGCAGTTCCGCCGACAGGAGGGCTTTCTTT,CASSSADRRAFF,TRBV6-1,.,.,TRBJ1-1
TGTGCCAGCAGCTTAGGGGTGGGGCCGAACTATGGCTACACCTTC,CASSLGVGPNYGYTF,TRBV7-2,.,.,TRBJ1-2
TGTGCCAGTAGTGTCGGGACAGGGGGCGTCTATGGCTACACCTTC,CASSVGTGGVYGYTF,TRBV19,TRBD1,.,TRBJ1-2
TGTGCCTTCCATTTCAGGGACAGGGGTCATAGTCAGCCCCAGCATTTT,CAFHFRDRGHSQPQHF,TRBV10-3,TRBD1,.,TRBJ1-5
TGTGCCAGCAGTGGGGGTACTGAAGCTTTCTTT,CASSGGTEAFF,TRBV6-7,.,few,TRBJ1-1
TGTGCCACCAGCAGAGATCGACAGGGACCTCCCTACGAGCAGTACTTC,CATSRDRQGPPYEQYF,TRBV15,TRBD1,.,TRBJ2-7
TGTGCCAGCAGCTTTTACGCTGGGGCCAACGTCCTGACTTTC,CASSFYAGANVLTF,TRBV13,.,.,TRBJ2-6